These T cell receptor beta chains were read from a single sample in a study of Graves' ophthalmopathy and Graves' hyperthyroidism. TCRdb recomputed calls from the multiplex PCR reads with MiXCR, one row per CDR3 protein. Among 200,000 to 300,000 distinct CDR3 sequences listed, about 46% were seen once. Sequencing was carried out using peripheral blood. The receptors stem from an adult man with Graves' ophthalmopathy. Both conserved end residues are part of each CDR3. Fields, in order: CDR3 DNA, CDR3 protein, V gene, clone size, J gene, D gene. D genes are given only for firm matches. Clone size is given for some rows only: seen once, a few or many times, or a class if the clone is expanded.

TGCAGCGTTGAAGATCCATTGGGTAGTTGGGAGACCCAGTACTTC | CSVEDPLGSWETQYF | TRBV29-1 | few | TRBJ2-5 | -
TGTGCCAGTAGTATCCAGGGGCGCAGGGAGACCCAGTACTTC | CASSIQGRRETQYF | TRBV19 | few | TRBJ2-5 | -
TGTGCCACAGGACAGGCTGGGGCCAACGTCCTGACTTTC | CATGQAGANVLTF | TRBV24-1 | many | TRBJ2-6 | TRBD1
TGCGCCAGCAGTTTTGGCGGGGCCCGGGAGCCCCAGCATTTT | CASSFGGAREPQHF | TRBV5-1 | few | TRBJ1-5 | -
TGTGCCAGCAGTCCCCACGTCGGGGATAATTCACCCCTCCACTTT | CASSPHVGDNSPLHF | TRBV9 | - | TRBJ1-6 | -
TGTGCCAGCAGTTATGGGACAGATGGCGGGGAGCTGTTTTTT | CASSYGTDGGELFF | TRBV11-3 | - | TRBJ2-2 | TRBD1
TGTGCCAGCAGCCCTCGGTCTAGCGGATTCTCCTACGAGCAGTACTTC | CASSPRSSGFSYEQYF | TRBV5-8 | - | TRBJ2-7 | TRBD2
TGTGCCAGCAGTTTTTGGACATTTAACGGGGCCAACGTCCTGACTTTC | CASSFWTFNGANVLTF | TRBV12-3/TRBV12-4 | few | TRBJ2-6 | -
TGTGCCAGCAGGAACAGGGGGCAGGGGACCCAGTACTTC | CASRNRGQGTQYF | TRBV28 | many | TRBJ2-5 | TRBD1
TGTGCCAGCGGCTTAGGGGGGACAGTGGAGACCCAGTACTTC | CASGLGGTVETQYF | TRBV7-9 | - | TRBJ2-5 | -
TGTGCCAGCAGCTTAGCTAGCGGGACGGGCGGGGAGCTGTTTTTT | CASSLASGTGGELFF | TRBV7-2 | medium-sized | TRBJ2-2 | TRBD2
TGCAGTGCTCAGACAGGGGGGGCTAACTATGGCTACACCTTC | CSAQTGGANYGYTF | TRBV20-1 | - | TRBJ1-2 | TRBD1
TGTGCCGCCGGGACAGGGGATGGCTACACCTTC | CAAGTGDGYTF | TRBV2 | - | TRBJ1-2 | TRBD1
TGTGCCAGCAGTACACAGAATCAGCCCCAGCATTTT | CASSTQNQPQHF | TRBV25-1 | many | TRBJ1-5 | -
TGTGCCAGCAGCTTAGGGCCAGGGGGCCACCAAAGGGATGGCTACACCTTC | CASSLGPGGHQRDGYTF | TRBV7-9 | - | TRBJ1-2 | TRBD1
TGTGCCTCTGGGGCGGGGGCCGCCTACGAGCAGTACTTC | CASGAGAAYEQYF | TRBV7-9 | - | TRBJ2-7 | -
TGTGCCAGCAGCTCACCCTCCGGGACACATAATAATTCACCCCTCCACTTT | CASSSPSGTHNNSPLHF | TRBV9 | - | TRBJ1-6 | -
TGTGCCAGCAGTTACTCCATCAGGGGGCGAGGAAACACCATATATTTT | CASSYSIRGRGNTIYF | TRBV6-6 | once | TRBJ1-3 | TRBD1
TGCGCCAGCAGTGAGAGGGAACCGAACACTGAAGCTTTCTTT | CASSEREPNTEAFF | TRBV10-2 | few | TRBJ1-1 | -
TGCGCCAGCAGCCAAGTCCCCGCAGGACGATCCTACGAGCAGTACTTC | CASSQVPAGRSYEQYF | TRBV4-1 | - | TRBJ2-7 | -
TGCGCCAGCAGCCAAGGCGCGACAAGATACGAGCAGTACTTC | CASSQGATRYEQYF | TRBV4-1 | - | TRBJ2-7 | -
TGTGCCAGCAGTTTTGGCACATTTGCAAATCAGCCCCAGCATTTT | CASSFGTFANQPQHF | TRBV12-3/TRBV12-4 | - | TRBJ1-5 | -
TGTGCCAGCAGTTTCGGAGGCAAGAGGAATGAAAAACTGTTTTTT | CASSFGGKRNEKLFF | TRBV2 | - | TRBJ1-4 | -
TGTGCCAGCAGTTTAGGCGGGGTGGGTGGCAATCAGCCCCAGCATTTT | CASSLGGVGGNQPQHF | TRBV12-3/TRBV12-4 | few | TRBJ1-5 | -
TGTGCCAGCAGCTTAGTTAGTCGCACAGATACGCAGTATTTT | CASSLVSRTDTQYF | TRBV7-2 | - | TRBJ2-3 | -
TGTGCCAGTACTGGACAGGCCGAGGGAGGCTACACCTTC | CASTGQAEGGYTF | TRBV12-3/TRBV12-4 | - | TRBJ1-2 | TRBD1
TGTGCCAGCAGCTTGGCAGGGCACGAAAAACTGTTTTTT | CASSLAGHEKLFF | TRBV5-8 | once | TRBJ1-4 | -
TGTGCCAGCAGCCCCCCCTTTTATAGCAATCAGCCCCAGCATTTT | CASSPPFYSNQPQHF | TRBV7-8 | - | TRBJ1-5 | -
TGTGCCAGCAGCTTAGGTTTTTATGGCTACACCTTC | CASSLGFYGYTF | TRBV11-2 | many | TRBJ1-2 | -
TGTGCCAGCAGCTCAGAGGGGACGAACACCGGGGAGCTGTTTTTT | CASSSEGTNTGELFF | TRBV7-2 | few | TRBJ2-2 | -
TGTGCCAGCAGCCTCACCCCGACAGGGTGGGAGACCCAGTACTTC | CASSLTPTGWETQYF | TRBV3-1 | - | TRBJ2-5 | TRBD1
TGTGCCAGCAGCCCAACCGGCTCCTACGAGCAGTACTTC | CASSPTGSYEQYF | TRBV7-9 | many | TRBJ2-7 | -
TGCGCCAGCACCAAAGACGGTGGGGCTAACTATGGCTACACCTTC | CASTKDGGANYGYTF | TRBV5-1 | - | TRBJ1-2 | -
TGCAGTGCCGGAACCGGGATAGACTATGGCTACACCTTC | CSAGTGIDYGYTF | TRBV20-1 | few | TRBJ1-2 | -
TGCAGTGCTAGAGGGACAGGGGATAAGTTAGGGAATGAAAAACTGTTTTTT | CSARGTGDKLGNEKLFF | TRBV20-1 | few | TRBJ1-4 | TRBD1
TGTGCCAGCGCCAGAGTGGCCGGGGCCAACGTCCTGACTTTC | CASARVAGANVLTF | TRBV7-3 | - | TRBJ2-6 | -
TGTGCCAGCAGCTTAGACCTAGGGGGCACTGAAGCTTTCTTT | CASSLDLGGTEAFF | TRBV7-2 | - | TRBJ1-1 | -
TGTGCCAGTAGTATCGGCCTTCAGGACACTGAAGCTTTCTTT | CASSIGLQDTEAFF | TRBV19 | few | TRBJ1-1 | -
TGTGCCAGCACTCCGGATCGGGGTTCTAATGAAAAACTGTTTTTT | CASTPDRGSNEKLFF | TRBV10-3 | - | TRBJ1-4 | -
TGTGCCAGCAGCCGAACCGTTGAAGGGCACACTGAAGCTTTCTTT | CASSRTVEGHTEAFF | TRBV7-9 | few | TRBJ1-1 | -
TGCAGTGCCATGGCGGGCGGGGGCAATCAGCCCCAGCATTTT | CSAMAGGGNQPQHF | TRBV20-1 | few | TRBJ1-5 | -
TGCAGCGTTGAGGAGGATCGAGGCCTCTCCTACGAGCAGTACTTC | CSVEEDRGLSYEQYF | TRBV29-1 | few | TRBJ2-7 | -
TGCGCCAGCAGCTTGGGGGACAGGGAGCCCTATAATTCACCCCTCCACTTT | CASSLGDREPYNSPLHF | TRBV5-1 | few | TRBJ1-6 | TRBD1
TGTGCCAGCAGCGCGAAACAGGACCTCCAAGAGACCCAGTACTTC | CASSAKQDLQETQYF | TRBV7-2 | - | TRBJ2-5 | -
TGTGCCAGCAGCGCCTCTAACAGTCTTTTAGAAGCTTTCTTT | CASSASNSLLEAFF | TRBV9 | - | TRBJ1-1 | -
TGCAGCGTTGATCCCCTGACCTGGGAGGATGGTGGCTACACCTTC | CSVDPLTWEDGGYTF | TRBV29-1 | many | TRBJ1-2 | -
TGTGCCAGCAGCGCCCGGACAGGGGGCGGTGAAGCTTTCTTT | CASSARTGGGEAFF | TRBV9 | few | TRBJ1-1 | TRBD1